This T cell receptor (beta chain) was captured by sequencing in a study of regulatory T cells in long-lasting Graves disease. Findings of the study overall: TCR diversity was lower in persistent Graves' patients than in newly diagnosed ones.

This CDR3 region has 15 residues. The J segment lost 1 base and the V segment lost 5 bases, leaving 8 bases of the junction unmatched. Germline V lookup: CDR1 MNHNS, CDR2 SASEGT. Building of the TCR beta libraries involved iRepertoire HTBI primers and Arm-PCR of CDR3 regions. Original handling: Across all samples, about 62 TRBV segments and around 13 TRBJ segments were identified. TCRdb reprocessed the multiplex PCR reads via MiXCR and lists one record per CDR3 protein. The V and J calls were determined by TCRdb, not by the authors. The sample contains a few hundred thousand distinct CDR3 sequences, about 25% of which appear only once. A word on this clonotype: What it binds is unknown.

Time point indicated: persistent/refractory GD, antithyroid drugs over 5 years with positive TRAb. Researchers made the TCR library from RNA that was extracted from PBMCs. Specimen: peripheral blood mononuclear cells (PBMCs), collected when the disease was refractory, from a patient treated with antithyroid drugs. The TCR originated in a female donor with Graves disease. The chain couples TRBV6-1 to TRBJ2-7; 7 bases agree with TRBD2. This chain's CDR3 is CASSKGTGGSYEQYF. The CDR3 nucleotides are TGTGCCAGCAGTAAGGGGACGGGGGGTTCCTACGAGCAGTACTTC.